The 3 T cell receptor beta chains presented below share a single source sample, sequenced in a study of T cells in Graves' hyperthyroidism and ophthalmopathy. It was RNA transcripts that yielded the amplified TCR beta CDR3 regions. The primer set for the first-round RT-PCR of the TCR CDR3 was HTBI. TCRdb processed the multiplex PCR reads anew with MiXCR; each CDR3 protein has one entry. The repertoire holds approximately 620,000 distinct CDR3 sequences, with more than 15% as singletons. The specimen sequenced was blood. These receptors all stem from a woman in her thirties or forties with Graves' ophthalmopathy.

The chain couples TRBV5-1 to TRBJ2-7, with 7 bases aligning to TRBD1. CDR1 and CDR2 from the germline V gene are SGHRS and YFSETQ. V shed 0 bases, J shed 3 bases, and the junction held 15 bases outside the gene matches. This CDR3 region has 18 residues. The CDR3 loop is CASSLAPNRQGTNYEQYF. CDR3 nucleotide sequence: TGCGCCAGCAGCTTGGCCCCTAACCGACAGGGCACTAACTACGAGCAGTACTTC.

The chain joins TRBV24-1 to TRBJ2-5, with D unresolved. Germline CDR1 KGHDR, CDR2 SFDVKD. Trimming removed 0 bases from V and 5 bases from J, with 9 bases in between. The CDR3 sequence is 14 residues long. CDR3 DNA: TGTGCCACCAGTGATTTGCCGGTTTGGGAGACCCAGTACTTC. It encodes CATSDLPVWETQYF.

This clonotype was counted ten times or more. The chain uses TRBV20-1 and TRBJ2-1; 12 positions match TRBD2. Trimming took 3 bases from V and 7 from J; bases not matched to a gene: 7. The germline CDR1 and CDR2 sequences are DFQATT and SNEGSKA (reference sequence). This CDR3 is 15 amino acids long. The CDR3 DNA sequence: TGCAGTGCTAGTAGACTAGCGGGAGAATCAAATGAGCAGTTCTTC. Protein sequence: CSASRLAGESNEQFF.